This T cell receptor beta chain was found in a study of CD8 T cells in ankylosing spondylitis. Between the trimmed V and J ends, which lost 0 bases and 5 bases, there was a span of 8 bases. From germline, CDR1 is SGHRS and CDR2 YFSETQ. CDR3 size: 14 residues. MiXCR, applied by TCRdb to the 5' RACE reads, yields one record per CDR3 protein. There are roughly 450,000 distinct CDR3 sequences in the sample; roughly 25% occur only once, and about 0.92% lies in the top ten. Regarding the study as a whole: A TCR beta motif of roughly 8 highly homologous variants appeared characteristic of ankylosing spondylitis blood.

A remark on this clonotype: Its antigen is not known.

The chain combines TRBV5-1 with TRBJ2-2; D is unclear. The sequenced material came from blood, either unsorted or a sorted T cell fraction (not recorded which). The clonotype comes from a male donor with ankylosing spondylitis. The CDR3 loop is CASSLGHRTGELFF. CDR3 DNA sequence: TGCGCCAGCAGCTTGGGACATAGGACCGGGGAGCTGTTTTTT.